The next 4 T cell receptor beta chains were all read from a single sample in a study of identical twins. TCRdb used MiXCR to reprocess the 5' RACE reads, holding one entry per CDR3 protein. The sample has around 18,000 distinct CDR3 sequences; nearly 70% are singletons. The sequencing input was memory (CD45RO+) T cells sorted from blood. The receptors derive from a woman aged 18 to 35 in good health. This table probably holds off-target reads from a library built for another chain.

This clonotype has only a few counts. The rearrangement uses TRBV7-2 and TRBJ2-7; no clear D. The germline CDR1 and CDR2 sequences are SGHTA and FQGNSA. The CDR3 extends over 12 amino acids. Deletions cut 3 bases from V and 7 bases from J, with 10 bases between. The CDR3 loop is CASSFGPREQYF. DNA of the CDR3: TGTGCCAGCAGCTTTGGTCCTAGGGAGCAGTACTTC. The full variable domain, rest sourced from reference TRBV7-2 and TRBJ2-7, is GAGVSQSPSNKVTEKGKDVELRCDPISGHTALYWYRQSLGQGLEFLIYFQGNSAPDKSGLPSDRFSAERTGGSVSTLTIQRTQQEDSAVYLCASSFGPREQYFGPGTRLTVT.

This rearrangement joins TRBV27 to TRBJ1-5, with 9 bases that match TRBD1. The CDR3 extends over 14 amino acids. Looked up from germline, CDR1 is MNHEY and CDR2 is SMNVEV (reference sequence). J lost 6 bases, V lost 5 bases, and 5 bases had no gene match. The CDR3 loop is CASSLTDRGQPQHF. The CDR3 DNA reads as TGTGCCAGCAGTCTCACGGACAGGGGTCAGCCCCAGCATTTT.

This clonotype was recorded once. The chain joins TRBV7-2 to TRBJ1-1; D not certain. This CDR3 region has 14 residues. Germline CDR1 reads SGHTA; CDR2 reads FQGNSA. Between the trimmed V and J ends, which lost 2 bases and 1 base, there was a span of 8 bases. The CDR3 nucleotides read TGTGCCAGCAGCTTATTCCCGGAGAACACTGAAGCTTTCTTT. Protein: CASSLFPENTEAFF.

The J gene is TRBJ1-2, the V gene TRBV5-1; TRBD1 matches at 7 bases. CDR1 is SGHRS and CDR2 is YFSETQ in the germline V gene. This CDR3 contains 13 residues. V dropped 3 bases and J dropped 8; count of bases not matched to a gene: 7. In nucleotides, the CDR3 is TGCGCCAGCAGCTCCGGGGGACAGTTCGGCTACACCTTC. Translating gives CASSSGGQFGYTF.